This is a list of T cell receptor beta chains from one sample in a study of CD8 T cells in ankylosing spondylitis. TCRdb re-analysed the 5' RACE reads in MiXCR, keeping a single row per CDR3 protein. The sample contains roughly 440,000 distinct CDR3 sequences, 15% to 20% of which appear only once. The material sequenced was blood, either unsorted or a sorted T cell fraction (not recorded which). Receptor source: a male donor with ankylosing spondylitis. Each CDR3 is given with its conserved first and last residue. D genes are given only for firm matches. The size field is filled for only some rows; it gives once, few, many or a size class.

D gene: TRBD2; J gene: TRBJ2-5; clone size: few; V gene: TRBV7-2; CDR3 protein: CASSHGLAGGKETQYF; CDR3 DNA: TGTGCCAGCAGCCATGGACTAGCGGGAGGGAAGGAGACCCAGTACTTC
D gene: .; J gene: TRBJ2-7; clone size: few; V gene: TRBV6-5; CDR3 protein: CASSYSLTSSYEQYF; CDR3 DNA: TGTGCCAGCAGTTACTCCCTGACGAGCTCCTACGAGCAGTACTTC
D gene: .; J gene: TRBJ2-1; clone size: .; V gene: TRBV9; CDR3 protein: CASSVGTTSSHNEQFF; CDR3 DNA: TGTGCCAGCAGCGTAGGGACTACCTCATCTCATAATGAGCAGTTCTTC
D gene: TRBD2; J gene: TRBJ2-3; clone size: few; V gene: TRBV6-2/TRBV6-3; CDR3 protein: CASSWREFDTQYF; CDR3 DNA: TGTGCCAGCAGTTGGCGGGAGTTCGATACGCAGTATTTT
D gene: TRBD1; J gene: TRBJ2-1; clone size: .; V gene: TRBV6-5; CDR3 protein: CASSYSAGGGGYNEQFF; CDR3 DNA: TGTGCCAGCAGTTACTCGGCAGGGGGCGGTGGATACAATGAGCAGTTCTTC
D gene: TRBD1; J gene: TRBJ1-4; clone size: few; V gene: TRBV20-1; CDR3 protein: CSASTGDEKLFF; CDR3 DNA: TGCAGTGCTTCCACAGGGGATGAAAAACTGTTTTTT
D gene: .; J gene: TRBJ2-2; clone size: .; V gene: TRBV6-1; CDR3 protein: CASIWSITGELFF; CDR3 DNA: TGTGCCAGCATATGGAGTATCACGGGGGAGCTGTTTTTT
D gene: .; J gene: TRBJ2-3; clone size: few; V gene: TRBV20-1; CDR3 protein: CSVVLGGRTDTQYF; CDR3 DNA: TGCAGTGTCGTTTTAGGGGGACGCACAGATACGCAGTATTTT
D gene: .; J gene: TRBJ1-5; clone size: few; V gene: TRBV20-1; CDR3 protein: CSARVDSQPQHF; CDR3 DNA: TGCAGTGCTAGAGTGGACAGTCAGCCCCAGCATTTT
D gene: .; J gene: TRBJ1-4; clone size: .; V gene: TRBV5-1; CDR3 protein: CASGRGGTNEKLFF; CDR3 DNA: TGCGCCAGCGGAAGGGGGGGGACTAATGAAAAACTGTTTTTT
D gene: TRBD2; J gene: TRBJ2-1; clone size: many; V gene: TRBV12-3/TRBV12-4; CDR3 protein: CASSLDGGTSGLNEQFF; CDR3 DNA: TGTGCCAGCAGTTTAGATGGGGGGACTAGCGGGCTGAATGAGCAGTTCTTC
D gene: .; J gene: TRBJ2-7; clone size: few; V gene: TRBV4-2; CDR3 protein: CASSQEKLAYEQYF; CDR3 DNA: TGTGCCAGCAGCCAAGAGAAGCTTGCCTACGAGCAGTACTTC
D gene: .; J gene: TRBJ1-1; clone size: .; V gene: TRBV5-4; CDR3 protein: CASSLAGGFEAFF; CDR3 DNA: TGTGCCAGCAGCTTGGCCGGGGGCTTTGAAGCTTTCTTT
D gene: TRBD2; J gene: TRBJ2-1; clone size: few; V gene: TRBV4-3; CDR3 protein: CASSQGTSGRSTRGVEQFF; CDR3 DNA: TGCGCCAGCAGCCAAGGAACTAGCGGGAGGTCAACCCGGGGTGTCGAGCAGTTCTTC